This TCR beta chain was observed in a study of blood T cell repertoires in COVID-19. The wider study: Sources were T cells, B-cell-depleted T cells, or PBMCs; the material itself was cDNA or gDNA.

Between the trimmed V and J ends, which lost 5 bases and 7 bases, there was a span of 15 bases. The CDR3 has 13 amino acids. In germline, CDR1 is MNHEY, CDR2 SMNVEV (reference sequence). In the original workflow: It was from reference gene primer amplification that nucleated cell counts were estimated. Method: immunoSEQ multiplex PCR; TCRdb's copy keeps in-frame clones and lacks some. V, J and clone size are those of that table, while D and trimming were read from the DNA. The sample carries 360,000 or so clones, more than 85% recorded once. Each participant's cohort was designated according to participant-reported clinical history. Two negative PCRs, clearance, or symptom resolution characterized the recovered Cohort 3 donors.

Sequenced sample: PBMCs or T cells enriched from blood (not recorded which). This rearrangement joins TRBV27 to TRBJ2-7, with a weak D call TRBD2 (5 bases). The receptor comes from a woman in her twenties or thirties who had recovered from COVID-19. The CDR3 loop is CASSVPGAGEQYF. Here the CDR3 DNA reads TGTGCCAGCAGTGTCCCTGGTGCGGGTGAGCAGTACTTC.